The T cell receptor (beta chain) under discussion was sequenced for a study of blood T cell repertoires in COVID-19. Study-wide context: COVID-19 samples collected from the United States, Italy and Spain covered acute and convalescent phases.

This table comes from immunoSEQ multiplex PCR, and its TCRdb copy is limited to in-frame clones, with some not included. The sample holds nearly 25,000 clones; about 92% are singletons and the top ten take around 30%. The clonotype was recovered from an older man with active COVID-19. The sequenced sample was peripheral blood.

The CDR3 DNA reads as TGTGCCAGCAGAACAGGACAGGGCGGCAAAAACATTCAGTACTTC. This gives the protein CASRTGQGGKNIQYF. The V gene is TRBV28, the J gene TRBJ2-4; 8 nucleotides agree with TRBD1. The CDR3 loop spans 15 amino acids. The germline CDR1 and CDR2 sequences are MDHEN and SYDVKM. The junction had 7 bases not matched to a gene; V was cut back by 6 bases and J by 3 bases. The full variable domain, rest sourced from reference TRBV28 and TRBJ2-4, is DVKVTQSSRYLVKRTGEKVFLECVQDMDHENMFWYRQDPGLGLRLIYFSYDVKMKEKGDIPEGYSVSREKKERFSLILESASTNQTSMYLCASRTGQGGKNIQYFGAGTRLSVL.